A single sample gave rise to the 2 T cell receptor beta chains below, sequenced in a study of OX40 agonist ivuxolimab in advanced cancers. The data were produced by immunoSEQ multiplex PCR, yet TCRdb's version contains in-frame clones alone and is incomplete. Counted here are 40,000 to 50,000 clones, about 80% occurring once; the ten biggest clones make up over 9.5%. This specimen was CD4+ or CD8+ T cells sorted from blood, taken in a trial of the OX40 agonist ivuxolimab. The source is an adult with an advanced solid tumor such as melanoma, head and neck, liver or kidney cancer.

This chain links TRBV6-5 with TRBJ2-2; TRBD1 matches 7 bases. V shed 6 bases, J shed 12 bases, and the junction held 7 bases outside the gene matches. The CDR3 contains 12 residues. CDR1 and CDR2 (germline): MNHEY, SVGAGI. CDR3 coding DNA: TGTGCCAGCAGCCCGGGACAGCAAAAGCTGTTTTTT. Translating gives CASSPGQQKLFF.

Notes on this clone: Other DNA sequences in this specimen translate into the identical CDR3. The CDR3: CASSPQGDQPQHF. The CDR3 DNA follows: TGTGCCAGCTCACCCCAGGGTGATCAGCCCCAGCATTTT. This chain joins TRBV18 and TRBJ1-5; maybe TRBD1 (5 bases). Between the trimmed V and J ends, which lost 3 bases and 5 bases, there was a span of 8 bases. The CDR3 runs 13 residues. Germline CDR1 reads KGHSH; CDR2 reads LQKENI.